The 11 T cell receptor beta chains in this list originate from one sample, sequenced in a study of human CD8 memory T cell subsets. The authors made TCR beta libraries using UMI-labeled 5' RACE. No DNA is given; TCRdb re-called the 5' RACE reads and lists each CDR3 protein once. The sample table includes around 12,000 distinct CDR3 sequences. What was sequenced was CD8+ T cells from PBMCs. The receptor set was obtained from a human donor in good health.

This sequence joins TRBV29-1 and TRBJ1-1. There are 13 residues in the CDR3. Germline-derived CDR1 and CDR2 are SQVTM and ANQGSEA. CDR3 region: CSVDGRVNTEAFF.

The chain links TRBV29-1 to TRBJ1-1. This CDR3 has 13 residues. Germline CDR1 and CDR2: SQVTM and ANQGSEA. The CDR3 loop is CSVDGRLNTEAFF.

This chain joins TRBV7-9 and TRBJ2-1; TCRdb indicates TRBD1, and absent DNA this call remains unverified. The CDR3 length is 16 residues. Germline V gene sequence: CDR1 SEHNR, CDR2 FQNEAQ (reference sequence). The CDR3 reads CASSRTGTGKVNEQFF.

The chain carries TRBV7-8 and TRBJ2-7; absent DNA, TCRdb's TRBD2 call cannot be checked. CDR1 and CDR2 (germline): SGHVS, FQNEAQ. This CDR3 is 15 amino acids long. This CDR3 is CASSLEGTTSYEQYF.

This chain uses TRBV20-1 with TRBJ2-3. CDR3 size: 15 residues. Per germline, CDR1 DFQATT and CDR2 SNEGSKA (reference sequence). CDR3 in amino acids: CSARDRAVAADTQYF.

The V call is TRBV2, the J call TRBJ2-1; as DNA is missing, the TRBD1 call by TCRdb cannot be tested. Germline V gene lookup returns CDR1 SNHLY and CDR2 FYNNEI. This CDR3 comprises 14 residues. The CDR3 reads CAISRDRGYNEQFF.

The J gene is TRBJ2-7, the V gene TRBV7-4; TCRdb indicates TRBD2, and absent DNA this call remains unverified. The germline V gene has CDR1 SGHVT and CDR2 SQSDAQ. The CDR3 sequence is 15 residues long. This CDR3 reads CASSSPGTAPYEQYF.

Here the CDR3 reads CSVETSGIYEQYF. The gene calls are TRBV29-1 and TRBJ2-7; lacking DNA, the TRBD2 call made by TCRdb goes unchecked. The germline V gene has CDR1 SQVTM and CDR2 ANQGSEA. This CDR3 is built from 13 residues.

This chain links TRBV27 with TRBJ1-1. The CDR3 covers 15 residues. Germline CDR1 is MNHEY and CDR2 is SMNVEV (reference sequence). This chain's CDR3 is CASSSVRGGDTEAFF.

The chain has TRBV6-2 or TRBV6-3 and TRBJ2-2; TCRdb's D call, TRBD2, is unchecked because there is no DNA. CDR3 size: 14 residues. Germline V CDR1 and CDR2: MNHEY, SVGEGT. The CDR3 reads CASSRYLNTGELFF.

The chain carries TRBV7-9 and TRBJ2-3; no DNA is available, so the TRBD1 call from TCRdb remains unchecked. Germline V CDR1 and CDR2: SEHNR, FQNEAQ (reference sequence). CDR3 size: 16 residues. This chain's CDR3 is CASSLDRVTSTDTQYF.